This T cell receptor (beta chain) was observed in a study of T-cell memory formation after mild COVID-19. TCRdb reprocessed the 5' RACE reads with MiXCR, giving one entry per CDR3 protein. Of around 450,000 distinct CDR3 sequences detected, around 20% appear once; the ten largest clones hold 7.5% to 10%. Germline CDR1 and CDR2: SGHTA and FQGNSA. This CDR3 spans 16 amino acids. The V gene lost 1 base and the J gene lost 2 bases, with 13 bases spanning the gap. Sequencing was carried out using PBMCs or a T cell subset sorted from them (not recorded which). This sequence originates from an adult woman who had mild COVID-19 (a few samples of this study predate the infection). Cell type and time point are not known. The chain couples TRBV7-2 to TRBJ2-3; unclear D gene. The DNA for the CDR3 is TGTGCCAGCAGCTTAGGTGAGAGAGTCGACACAGATACGCAGTATTTT. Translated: CASSLGERVDTDTQYF.